Below, 25 T cell receptor beta chains from the same sample are listed, as sequenced in a study of blood T cell repertoires in COVID-19. Assay used: immunoSEQ multiplex PCR; TCRdb lists only in-frame clones, some missing. The repertoire holds over 200,000 clones, with approximately 82% as singletons. Sample: peripheral blood. The source of these receptors is a woman aged 40 to 50 with acute or convalescent COVID-19.

This chain uses TRBV4-1 with TRBJ2-7; D remains unclear. Germline values: CDR1 MGHRA, CDR2 YSYEKL. V gave up 1 base and J gave up 3 bases, with 7 bases separating them. The CDR3 is 13 amino acids. CDR3 region: CASSQGLYYEQYF. In DNA, the CDR3 is TGCGCCAGCAGCCAAGGACTCTACTACGAGCAGTACTTC.

V usage is TRBV30 and J usage is TRBJ1-3; D gene ambiguous. The CDR3 has 14 residues. Per the germline V gene, CDR1 is GTSNPN and CDR2 is SVGIG (reference sequence). Deletions cut 5 bases from V and 0 bases from J, with 11 bases between. CDR3 in DNA: TGTGCCTGGGGTACAGCTGGCTCTGGAAACACCATATATTTT. Protein sequence: CAWGTAGSGNTIYF.

The chain employs TRBV5-4 and TRBJ1-2; a possible D gene is TRBD1 (5 bases). CDR1 is SGHNT and CDR2 is YYREEE in the germline V gene (reference sequence). The CDR3 runs 14 residues. V was trimmed by 4 bases and J by 3 bases, leaving 13 bases between them. The CDR3 sequence is CASSPTVFDYGYTF. The CDR3 nucleotides are TGTGCCAGCAGCCCGACAGTATTCGACTATGGCTACACCTTC.

This sequence joins TRBV30 and TRBJ1-1, with TRBD1 matching over 8 bases. The CDR3 consists of 11 residues. V was pared by 8 bases and J by 6 bases, with 5 bases of the junction left unmatched. The germline gives CDR1 GTSNPN, CDR2 SVGIG (reference sequence). In DNA form, the CDR3 reads TGTGCCGGGCTACAGGGGGCTGAAGCTTTCTTT. Protein: CAGLQGAEAFF.

This sequence joins TRBV7-6 and TRBJ2-1; 9 bases align to TRBD2. Losses at the gene ends were 2 bases for V and 9 bases for J; bases not matched to a gene: 5. Per germline, CDR1 SGHVS and CDR2 FNYEAQ. The CDR3 runs to 14 residues. The CDR3 protein is CASSLTLAGTEQFF. The DNA of the CDR3 is TGTGCCAGCAGCTTAACTCTAGCGGGAACTGAGCAGTTCTTC.

The CDR3 coding sequence is TGTGCCAGCAGCGCCTCTCCTACTCACTATGGCTACACCTTC. Translating gives CASSASPTHYGYTF. The V gene is TRBV9, the J gene TRBJ1-2; the D is unclear. The ends were cut back, 3 bases at V and 3 bases at J, with 12 bases in the middle. The CDR3 length is 14 residues. Looked up from germline, CDR1 is SGDLS and CDR2 is YYNGEE.

DNA of the CDR3: TGTGCCAGCAGTCATACTATCGGGGGAATCACTGAAGCTTTCTTT. Translating gives CASSHTIGGITEAFF. The J gene is TRBJ1-1, the V gene TRBV4-2, with a possible D match to TRBD1 (5 bases). This CDR3 contains 15 residues. Trimming removed 6 bases at V and 4 bases at J, with 18 bases between. The V gene's germline CDR1 is LGHNA and CDR2 YNFKEQ.

This clone came up a few times. The rearrangement joins TRBV10-3 to TRBJ2-7; TRBD2 aligns across 10 bases. Germline V CDR1 and CDR2: ENHRY, SYGVKD. The CDR3 extends over 17 amino acids. V lost 3 bases, J lost 3 bases, and 11 bases stayed unmatched. CDR3 amino acids: CAISDHAGPSGGYEQYF. The CDR3 region has the DNA TGTGCCATCAGTGACCACGCGGGTCCTAGCGGGGGCTACGAGCAGTACTTC.

The genes are TRBV3-1 (or the pseudogene TRBV3-2) and TRBJ1-5; no firm D call. V was shortened by 1 base and J by 2 bases, with 12 bases between the two germline ends. The CDR3 has 16 amino acids. Looked up from germline, CDR1 is LGHDT and CDR2 is YNNKEL (reference sequence). CDR3 loop: CASSQVAQRGNQPQHF. CDR3 sequence (DNA): TGTGCCAGCAGCCAAGTGGCCCAGAGGGGCAATCAGCCCCAGCATTTT.

The J gene is TRBJ2-7, the V gene TRBV27; tentative D call: TRBD1 (5 bases). The length of the CDR3 is 14 residues. Trimming took off 5 bases at V and 3 bases at J, with 14 bases between the two ends. Germline values: CDR1 MNHEY, CDR2 SMNVEV (reference sequence). CDR3 DNA: TGTGCCAGCAGTCACGGACAAATCCTCTACGAGCAGTACTTC. Translated: CASSHGQILYEQYF.

This chain uses TRBV2 with TRBJ1-1, with D possibly TRBD1 on 5 matching bases. Trimming cost V 6 bases and J 2 bases, with 16 bases left between them. In germline, CDR1 is SNHLY, CDR2 FYNNEI. This CDR3 is built from 15 residues. The CDR3 sequence: CASSETQDPNTEAFF. CDR3 coding DNA: TGTGCCAGCAGCGAAACACAGGATCCTAACACTGAAGCTTTCTTT.

The chain is built from TRBV7-9 and TRBJ1-2, with D tentatively TRBD1 (6 bases). Trimming took 2 bases from V and 0 from J, leaving 22 bases between them. CDR3 size: 19 residues. Germline assignment: CDR1 SEHNR and CDR2 FQNEAQ (reference sequence). CDR3 loop: CASSLRGNRVLFSNYGYTF. The CDR3 coding sequence is TGTGCCAGCAGCTTAAGGGGAAACAGGGTCCTTTTCTCTAACTATGGCTACACCTTC.

The gene calls are TRBV4-3 and TRBJ2-1; TRBD2 matches at 9 bases. Germline V lookup: CDR1 LGHNA, CDR2 YSLEER. Trimming cost V 1 base and J 6 bases; bases outside gene matches: 4. The CDR3 consists of 15 residues. CDR3 sequence (DNA): TGCGCCAGCAGCCAAGGGACTAGCGTGGGCAATGAGCAGTTCTTC. Amino acids: CASSQGTSVGNEQFF.

This clone was recorded once. The chain recombines TRBV14 with TRBJ2-7, with D possibly matching TRBD1 (6 bases). CDR1 and CDR2 from the germline V gene are SGHDN and FVKESK. The CDR3 covers 17 residues. Deletions cut 1 base from V and 2 bases from J, with 18 bases between. The CDR3 region is CASSQGLPGQGTYEQYF. The DNA for the CDR3 is TGTGCCAGCAGCCAAGGGCTCCCGGGGCAGGGGACCTACGAGCAGTACTTC.

This clone was picked up a small number of times. The V and J genes are TRBV4-3 and TRBJ1-1; TRBD1 might be the D (5 bases). The V end lost 0 bases, the J end lost 1 base, and 9 bases lay between the germline ends. This CDR3 is 15 amino acids long. The germline V gene has CDR1 LGHNA and CDR2 YSLEER. CDR3 residues: CASSQDQGGNTEAFF. CDR3 coding DNA: TGCGCCAGCAGCCAAGATCAGGGCGGGAACACTGAAGCTTTCTTT.

The chain employs TRBV9 and TRBJ2-1, with TRBD2 matching over 8 bases. Losses at the gene ends were 4 bases for V and 9 bases for J; bases not matched to a gene: 12. Per germline, CDR1 SGDLS and CDR2 YYNGEE. The CDR3 is made up of 15 amino acids. The CDR3 protein is CASSLVTGGPGEQFF. The CDR3, as DNA: TGTGCCAGCAGCCTAGTGACGGGAGGGCCCGGTGAGCAGTTCTTC.

This chain links TRBV4-2 with TRBJ2-4; TRBD1 matches at 7 bases. This CDR3 region has 14 residues. V lost 7 bases and J lost 8; bases outside the gene matches: 11. Germline CDR1 and CDR2: LGHNA and YNFKEQ. The CDR3: CASTYRQGDDIQYF. CDR3 nucleotides: TGTGCCAGCACCTACAGACAGGGTGACGACATTCAGTACTTC.

The V and J genes are TRBV4-1 and TRBJ1-1; D possibly corresponds to TRBD1 (5 bases). Trimming removed 0 bases at V and 1 base at J, with 9 bases between. This CDR3 is 15 amino acids long. Germline CDR1 MGHRA, CDR2 YSYEKL. The CDR3 loop is CASSQDPRANTEAFF. The CDR3 coding sequence is TGCGCCAGCAGCCAAGATCCCAGGGCGAACACTGAAGCTTTCTTT.

This chain links TRBV6-5 with TRBJ2-7; 11 bases match TRBD1. The V segment lost 8 bases and the J segment 5 bases; nucleotides outside the gene matches: 11. The CDR3 is 15 residues long. Germline assignment: CDR1 MNHEY and CDR2 SVGAGI. The CDR3 nucleotides are TGTGCCAGCCTGTTACTCCGGGACAGGGGGGACGAGCAGTACTTC. It specifies CASLLLRDRGDEQYF.

The chain is built from TRBV2 and TRBJ2-7; 11 bases align to TRBD1. CDR1 is SNHLY, CDR2 FYNNEI, per germline. V lost 6 bases to trimming and J lost 1 base; unmatched junction nucleotides: 5. CDR3 length: 15 amino acids. CDR3 region: CASRGQGGRSYEQYF. The CDR3 DNA reads as TGTGCCAGCAGGGGACAGGGGGGAAGGTCCTACGAGCAGTACTTC.

V gene TRBV2 combines with J gene TRBJ1-5; no clear D gene. The CDR3 spans 11 residues. Germline CDR1 is SNHLY and CDR2 is FYNNEI. V was trimmed by 3 bases and J by 5 bases, leaving 2 bases between them. DNA for the CDR3: TGTGCCAGCAGTGACGATCAGCCCCAGCATTTT. This sequence encodes CASSDDQPQHF. The full variable domain, completed using reference TRBV2 and TRBJ1-5, is EPEVTQTPSHQVTQMGQEVILRCVPISNHLYFYWYRQILGQKVEFLVSFYNNEISEKSEIFDDQFSVERPDGSNFTLKIRSTKLEDSAMYFCASSDDQPQHFGDGTRLSIL.

This clone is a singleton in its sample. The chain uses TRBV6-5 and TRBJ1-5; D unclear. CDR3 size: 15 residues. Germline V CDR1 and CDR2: MNHEY, SVGAGI. V was shortened by 5 bases and J by 1 base, with 12 bases between the two germline ends. For the CDR3, the DNA is TGTGCCAGCAGTACCAGTCCGGGGAGCAATCAGCCCCAGCATTTT. Translation: CASSTSPGSNQPQHF.

The CDR3 protein is CASSIYRGIQPQHF. The CDR3 DNA follows: TGTGCCAGCAGTATATACAGGGGGATTCAGCCCCAGCATTTT. The chain couples TRBV27 to TRBJ1-5; 8 bases are shared with TRBD1. There are 14 residues in the CDR3. V lost 5 bases, J lost 6 bases, and 6 bases stayed unmatched. Germline V gene lookup returns CDR1 MNHEY and CDR2 SMNVEV (reference sequence).

The rearrangement links TRBV7-9 to TRBJ2-2; 7 nucleotides agree with TRBD2. CDR1 and CDR2 from the germline V gene are SEHNR and FQNEAQ (reference sequence). With 11 bases clipped from V and 2 bases from J, the junction kept 11 bases outside the gene matches. The CDR3 sequence is 15 residues long. The CDR3 spells CAYPSGTSNTGELFF. CDR3 coding DNA: TGTGCCTACCCCAGCGGGACTTCCAACACCGGGGAGCTGTTTTTT.

J is TRBJ1-2 and V is TRBV6-5, with D possibly being TRBD1 (6 bases). V lost 6 bases to trimming and J lost 4 bases, with 12 bases between them. In germline, CDR1 is MNHEY, CDR2 SVGAGI. The CDR3 runs 13 residues. The CDR3 region has the DNA TGTGCCAGCAGGCCAGGGGTCGCCTATGGCTACACCTTC. The encoded protein is CASRPGVAYGYTF.